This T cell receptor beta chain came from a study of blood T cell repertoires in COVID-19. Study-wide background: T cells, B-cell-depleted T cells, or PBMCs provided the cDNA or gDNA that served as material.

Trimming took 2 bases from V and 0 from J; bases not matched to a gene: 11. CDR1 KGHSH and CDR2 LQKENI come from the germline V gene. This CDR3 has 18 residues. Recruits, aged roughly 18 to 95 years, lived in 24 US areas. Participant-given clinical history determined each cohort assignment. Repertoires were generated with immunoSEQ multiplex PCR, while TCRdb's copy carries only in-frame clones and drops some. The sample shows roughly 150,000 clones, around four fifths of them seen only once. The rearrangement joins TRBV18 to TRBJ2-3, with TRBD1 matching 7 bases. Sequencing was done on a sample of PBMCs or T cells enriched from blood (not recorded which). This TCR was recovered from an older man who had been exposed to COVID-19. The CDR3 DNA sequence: TGTGCCAGCTCACCAGGGCCGGCAGGGGGTTCTAGCACAGATACGCAGTATTTT. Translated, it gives CASSPGPAGGSSTDTQYF.